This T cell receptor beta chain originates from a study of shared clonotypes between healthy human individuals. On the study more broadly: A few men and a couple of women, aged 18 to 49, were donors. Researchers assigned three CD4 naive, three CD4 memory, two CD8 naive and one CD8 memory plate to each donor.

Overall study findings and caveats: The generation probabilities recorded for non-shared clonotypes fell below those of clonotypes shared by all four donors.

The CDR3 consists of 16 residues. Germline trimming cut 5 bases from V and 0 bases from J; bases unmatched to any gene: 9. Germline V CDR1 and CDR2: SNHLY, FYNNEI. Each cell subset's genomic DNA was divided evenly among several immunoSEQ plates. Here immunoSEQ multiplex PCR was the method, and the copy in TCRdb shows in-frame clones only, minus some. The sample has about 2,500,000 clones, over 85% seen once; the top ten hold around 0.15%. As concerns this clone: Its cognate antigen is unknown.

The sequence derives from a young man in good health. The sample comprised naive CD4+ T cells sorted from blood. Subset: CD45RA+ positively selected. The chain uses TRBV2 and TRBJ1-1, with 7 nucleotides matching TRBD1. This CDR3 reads CASSSQGGEMNTEAFF. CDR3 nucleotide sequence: TGTGCCAGCAGTTCCCAGGGGGGGGAAATGAACACTGAAGCTTTCTTT. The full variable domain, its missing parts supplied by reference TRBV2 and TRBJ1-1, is EPEVTQTPSHQVTQMGQEVILRCVPISNHLYFYWYRQILGQKVEFLVSFYNNEISEKSEIFDDQFSVERPDGSNFTLKIRSTKLEDSAMYFCASSSQGGEMNTEAFFGQGTRLTVV.